This record concerns one T cell receptor beta chain sequence. The data were taken from a study of blood T cell repertoires in COVID-19. The assay was immunoSEQ multiplex PCR, and TCRdb's table has in-frame clones only and misses some. The sample holds 250,000 or so clones, 80% to 90% seen once. Germline assignment: CDR1 SEHNR and CDR2 FQNEAQ (reference sequence). The CDR3 is 15 amino acids. The V end was cut by 5 bases, the J end by 0 bases, with 14 bases between. The rearrangement links TRBV7-9 to TRBJ2-7; a weak D match, TRBD1 (6 bases). Sequences were obtained from PBMCs or T cells enriched from blood (not recorded which). This clonotype was sampled from a man aged 35-49 years who had recovered from COVID-19. The CDR3 nucleotides read TGTGCCAGCAGCCAGGGGAGCATGGACTCCTACGAGCAGTACTTC. Protein: CASSQGSMDSYEQYF.